This entry lists 32 T cell receptor beta chains sequenced from one sample in a study of STAT5B mutations in CD4+ large granular lymphocyte leukemia. TCRdb's table, derived via immunoSEQ multiplex PCR, lists solely in-frame clones and lacks some. The top ten hold over 2.5% of the sample, which has about 30,000 clones, about four fifths seen once. Material: CD4+ T cells from blood buffy coats. These receptors came from a human donor in good health.

The chain employs TRBV9 and TRBJ1-1, with a weak D call TRBD1 (5 bases). CDR1 is SGDLS and CDR2 is YYNGEE in the germline V gene. Deletions cut 4 bases from V and 5 bases from J, with 15 bases between. This CDR3 comprises 14 residues. The CDR3 nucleotides read TGTGCCAGCAGCCCGGGACGGACGGGGACTGAAGCTTTCTTT. Residues: CASSPGRTGTEAFF.

The CDR3 protein is CASSEQGQPQHF. In nucleotides, the CDR3 is TGTGCCAGCAGCGAACAAGGCCAGCCCCAGCATTTT. The chain has TRBV7-9 and TRBJ1-5; no reliable D call. V was clipped by 5 bases and J by 7 bases, with 9 bases between them. The CDR3 loop spans 12 amino acids. Germline CDR1 SEHNR, CDR2 FQNEAQ (reference sequence).

This clone was found a few times. The chain is built from TRBV10-3 and TRBJ2-1; unclear D gene. Germline-derived CDR1 and CDR2 are ENHRY and SYGVKD. This CDR3 has 12 residues. V dropped 7 bases and J dropped 9 bases, with 13 bases sitting between them. CDR3 in DNA: TGTGCCATCACCAACCTTGAAGGTGAGCAGTTCTTC. Translated, it gives CAITNLEGEQFF.

The rearrangement links TRBV6-5 to TRBJ1-1, with D hard to call. Deletions cut 2 bases from V and 1 base from J, with 5 bases between. From germline, CDR1 is MNHEY and CDR2 SVGAGI. The length of the CDR3 is 13 residues. The chain's CDR3 is CASSYDRNTEAFF. The CDR3 DNA reads as TGTGCCAGCAGTTACGATCGGAACACTGAAGCTTTCTTT.

The J gene is TRBJ2-7, the V gene TRBV6-7; D might be TRBD1 or TRBD2, each matching 6 bases. TRBV6-7 is marked as an open reading frame, function uncertain. CDR3 length: 16 amino acids. Trimming took off 2 bases at V and 3 bases at J, with 17 bases between the two ends. This CDR3 is CASSYRGRLPVYEQYF. The CDR3 DNA sequence: TGTGCCAGCAGTTACCGGGGGCGCCTTCCGGTCTACGAGCAGTACTTC.

The J gene is TRBJ1-1, the V gene TRBV10-3; weak D call: TRBD1 (5 bases). V shed 4 bases and J shed 5 bases, with 20 bases lying between them. The CDR3 totals 16 residues. Germline V lookup: CDR1 ENHRY, CDR2 SYGVKD. CDR3 bases: TGTGCCATCAGTGGCGGATCGAGGGGCGAGTGGACTGAAGCTTTCTTT. As protein: CAISGGSRGEWTEAFF.

This clone was observed a single time. The genes are TRBV28 and TRBJ1-2; the D gene is possibly TRBD1 (6 bases). Trimming removed 4 bases at V and 7 bases at J, with 13 bases between. The CDR3 sequence is 13 residues long. Germline loops: CDR1 MDHEN, CDR2 SYDVKM. The CDR3 nucleotides read TGTGCCAGCAGTTACCAAACAGGGACTGGCTACACCTTC. It is translated as CASSYQTGTGYTF.

This chain connects TRBV5-6 to TRBJ2-5; D not resolved. CDR3 length equals 12 residues. The germline V and J ends were trimmed by 4 bases and 5 bases, with 9 bases remaining between them. The V gene's germline CDR1 is SGHDT and CDR2 YYEEEE. The CDR3 spells CASSGNVETQYF. Here the CDR3 DNA reads TGTGCCAGCAGCGGGAACGTTGAGACCCAGTACTTC.

The table lists this clone with a few counts. J is TRBJ2-7 and V is TRBV4-2; D gene uncertain. Germline CDR1 is LGHNA and CDR2 is YNFKEQ. V was shortened by 1 base and J by 6 bases, with 13 bases between the two germline ends. The CDR3 length is 14 residues. CDR3 protein: CASSQAIPNGEQYF. In DNA form, the CDR3 reads TGTGCCAGCAGCCAAGCGATCCCCAACGGCGAGCAGTACTTC.

This clone was picked up a small number of times. The chain uses TRBV7-2 and TRBJ2-3, with 12 bases identical to TRBD2. The trim removed 5 bases at V and 3 bases at J, leaving 3 bases unmatched. Germline loops: CDR1 SGHTA, CDR2 FQGNSA. The CDR3 length is 15 residues. The CDR3 here is CASSRTSGVTDTQYF. CDR3 bases: TGTGCCAGCAGCCGGACTAGCGGGGTTACAGATACGCAGTATTTT.

The chain employs TRBV4-1 and TRBJ2-1; tentative D call: TRBD1 (7 bases). CDR3 length equals 16 residues. Trimming took off 0 bases at V and 5 bases at J, with 14 bases between the two ends. Germline V gene sequence: CDR1 MGHRA, CDR2 YSYEKL. The CDR3 region is CASSQDLTGRNNEQFF. The CDR3 DNA follows: TGCGCCAGCAGCCAAGACCTGACAGGGAGGAACAATGAGCAGTTCTTC.

This chain links TRBV30 with TRBJ2-7; tentatively, D is TRBD1 (6 bases). Germline CDR1 and CDR2: GTSNPN and SVGIG (reference sequence). Trimming cost V 0 bases and J 3 bases, with 12 bases left between them. CDR3 size: 14 residues. CDR3 DNA: TGTGCCTGGAGTGTAAAGGGCAGGGGCTACGAGCAGTACTTC. It codes for CAWSVKGRGYEQYF.

CDR3 residues: CASKGARDYEQYF. The CDR3 coding sequence is TGTGCCAGCAAGGGGGCGAGGGACTACGAGCAGTACTTC. The chain is built from TRBV11-1 and TRBJ2-7, with TRBD1 matching 7 bases. V was clipped by 7 bases and J by 3 bases; unmatched bases: 6. This CDR3 spans 13 amino acids. CDR1 and CDR2 (germline): SGHAT, FQDESV (reference sequence).

The rearrangement links TRBV5-4 to TRBJ1-2, with 8 bases identical to TRBD1. J lost 4 bases, V lost 3 bases, and 5 bases had no gene match. This CDR3 spans 14 amino acids. Germline V lookup: CDR1 SGHNT, CDR2 YYREEE (reference sequence). DNA for the CDR3: TGTGCCAGCAGCTCGGTAGGACAGGGCTATGGCTACACCTTC. Protein sequence: CASSSVGQGYGYTF.

The chain has TRBV5-1 and TRBJ2-4; D perhaps matches TRBD1 (5 bases). Germline V gene lookup returns CDR1 SGHRS and CDR2 YFSETQ. The CDR3 runs 12 residues. V lost 0 bases, J lost 13 bases, and 11 bases lay in between. The CDR3 here is CASSLGQGQQYF. CDR3 coding DNA: TGCGCCAGCAGCTTGGGGCAGGGCCAGCAGTACTTC.

The chain couples TRBV28 to TRBJ1-1; D remains ambiguous. Trimming removed 4 bases from V and 4 bases from J, with 16 bases in between. The CDR3 has 15 amino acids. Germline values: CDR1 MDHEN, CDR2 SYDVKM. The CDR3 region has the DNA TGTGCCAGCAGTTCCCCCCCGGGCAGACCCACTGAAGCTTTCTTT. This gives the protein CASSSPPGRPTEAFF.

This clone was detected only a few times. The CDR3 spells CASSPSTRETQYF. For the CDR3, the DNA is TGTGCCAGCAGCCCAAGTACACGGGAGACCCAGTACTTC. This chain links TRBV7-8 with TRBJ2-5, with D unclear. This CDR3 is 13 amino acids long. Germline CDR1 reads SGHVS; CDR2 reads FQNEAQ. V dropped 5 bases and J dropped 5 bases, with 12 bases sitting between them.

The chain joins TRBV6-1 to TRBJ2-2; D is possibly TRBD2 (5 bases). Germline V lookup: CDR1 MNHNS, CDR2 SASEGT. The V gene lost 8 bases and the J gene lost 0 bases, with 10 bases spanning the gap. The CDR3 covers 14 residues. Here the CDR3 DNA reads TGTGCCAGCCGAGGGTACCCGAACACCGGGGAGCTGTTTTTT. Protein: CASRGYPNTGELFF.

The chain links TRBV30 to TRBJ2-1; unclear D gene. In germline, CDR1 is GTSNPN, CDR2 SVGIG (reference sequence). The CDR3 is made up of 13 amino acids. V was pared by 1 base and J by 6 bases, with 10 bases between. CDR3 region: CAWSELVSNEQFF. CDR3 nucleotides: TGTGCCTGGAGTGAACTCGTTTCCAATGAGCAGTTCTTC.

The chain joins TRBV2 to TRBJ2-1, with 12 positions matching TRBD2. The CDR3 length is 16 residues. CDR1 and CDR2 (germline): SNHLY, FYNNEI. V lost 8 bases to trimming and J lost 11 bases; unmatched junction nucleotides: 16. This chain's CDR3 is CASWGLETSGGRKQFF. The CDR3 DNA follows: TGTGCCAGCTGGGGGTTGGAGACTAGCGGGGGAAGGAAGCAGTTCTTC.

The chain links TRBV4-2 to TRBJ2-5; 13 bases are a match to TRBD2. After removal of 4 bases from V and 2 bases from J, the junction contained 4 bases not matched to a gene. The CDR3 consists of 16 residues. CDR1 is LGHNA and CDR2 is YNFKEQ in the germline V gene. CDR3 bases: TGTGCCAGCAGCCCGGGGACTAGCGGGAAACAAGAGACCCAGTACTTC. Translation gives CASSPGTSGKQETQYF.

The genes are TRBV11-2 and TRBJ2-5; the match to TRBD2 covers 7 bases. In germline, CDR1 is SGHAT, CDR2 FQNNGV. The CDR3 totals 16 residues. Trimming took 3 bases from V and 5 from J; bases not matched to a gene: 12. Here the CDR3 DNA reads TGTGCCAGCAGCTTCGGGTGGACGAGGGGAGGGGAGACCCAGTACTTC. Amino acids: CASSFGWTRGGETQYF.

This clone came up once. The rearrangement joins TRBV5-1 to TRBJ2-1, with 14 positions matching TRBD2. Per germline, CDR1 SGHRS and CDR2 YFSETQ. The V segment lost 3 bases and the J segment 0 bases; nucleotides outside the gene matches: 5. The CDR3 covers 18 residues. CDR3 sequence reads: CASSSGLAGGNSYNEQFF. The CDR3 DNA reads TGCGCCAGCAGCTCTGGACTAGCGGGGGGCAACTCCTACAATGAGCAGTTCTTC.

The chain's CDR3 is CASSPGGGNQPQHF. The CDR3 DNA follows: TGTGCCAGCTCACCGGGAGGCGGCAATCAGCCCCAGCATTTT. The chain employs TRBV18 and TRBJ1-5; D unresolved. Germline V lookup: CDR1 KGHSH, CDR2 LQKENI. Trimming cost V 3 bases and J 2 bases, with 8 bases left between them. This CDR3 is built from 14 residues.

V gene TRBV18 combines with J gene TRBJ1-2, with D tentatively TRBD1 (5 bases). The CDR3 runs 14 residues. Germline values: CDR1 KGHSH, CDR2 LQKENI. V was trimmed by 3 bases and J by 5 bases, leaving 13 bases between them. The DNA for the CDR3 is TGTGCCAGCTCACCTGGGGCAGCGGGGTATGGCTACACCTTC. Protein sequence: CASSPGAAGYGYTF.

This clone was counted a single time. The CDR3 region is CASSQEKGTYQETQYF. The CDR3 nucleotides are TGTGCCAGCAGCCAAGAAAAGGGGACGTACCAAGAGACCCAGTACTTC. This chain joins TRBV14 and TRBJ2-5, with D possibly called TRBD1 or TRBD2 (5 bases each). Trimming took off 0 bases at V and 0 bases at J, with 11 bases between the two ends. Per the germline V gene, CDR1 is SGHDN and CDR2 is FVKESK. This CDR3 has 16 amino acids.

This chain links TRBV5-6 with TRBJ2-1; 7 bases fit TRBD2. Germline values: CDR1 SGHDT, CDR2 YYEEEE. The ends lost 1 base at V and 6 bases at J; junction bases unmatched: 1. CDR3 length equals 13 residues. This chain's CDR3 is CASSLRGSNEQFF. The DNA of the CDR3 is TGTGCCAGCAGCTTGCGCGGGAGCAATGAGCAGTTCTTC.

This clone was counted a single time. V is TRBV18 and J is TRBJ2-7; 7 bases are a match to TRBD1. V trimming: 5 bases; J trimming: 3 bases; junction bases outside the gene matches: 4. The V gene's germline CDR1 is KGHSH and CDR2 LQKENI. The CDR3 totals 13 residues. The CDR3 region has the DNA TGTGCCAGCTCAGGACAGGCGTTCTACGAGCAGTACTTC. It translates to CASSGQAFYEQYF.

This sequence joins TRBV6-1 and TRBJ1-3, with D hard to call. The CDR3 spans 14 residues. Between the trimmed V and J ends, which lost 4 bases and 4 bases, there was a span of 11 bases. Germline V gene lookup returns CDR1 MNHNS and CDR2 SASEGT. CDR3 DNA: TGTGCCAGCAGTGCGGGCCTTGCCGGAAACACCATATATTTT. Residues: CASSAGLAGNTIYF.

The CDR3 bases are TGTGCTAGTGGTCAGGGAGGTCCCGAGCAGTACTTC. Its translation: CASGQGGPEQYF. The rearrangement links TRBV12-5 to TRBJ2-7, with D possibly being TRBD2 (6 bases). The CDR3 totals 12 residues. Germline V lookup: CDR1 LGHNT, CDR2 FRNRAP. Trimming left V 5 bases short and J 6 bases short, with 11 bases between.

This rearrangement joins TRBV11-3 to TRBJ2-2; 10 bases fit TRBD1. The germline CDR1 and CDR2 sequences are SGHNT and YENEEA. With 5 bases clipped from V and 1 base from J, the junction kept 7 bases outside the gene matches. The CDR3 length is 17 residues. CDR3 protein: CASSPGWDRGNTGELFF. DNA of the CDR3: TGTGCCAGCAGCCCAGGTTGGGACAGGGGGAACACCGGGGAGCTGTTTTTT.

The chain couples TRBV7-7 to TRBJ2-5, with 9 bases that match TRBD2. There are 17 residues in the CDR3. The germline V gene encodes CDR1 SSHAT and CDR2 FNYEAQ (reference sequence). V lost 2 bases and J lost 2; bases outside the gene matches: 9. The CDR3: CASSLLGGGAPQETQYF. DNA of the CDR3: TGTGCCAGCAGCTTACTTGGCGGGGGGGCCCCACAAGAGACCCAGTACTTC.